The 7 T cell receptor beta chains below were found in one sample sequenced in a study of HIV-infected children after antiretroviral therapy interruption. Unique molecular identifiers were included in an RNA-based 3' RACE TCR library. A single record per CDR3 protein comes from TCRdb applying MiXCR to the 3' RACE reads. Here the sample spans 70,000 to 90,000 distinct CDR3 sequences, roughly 6.7% being singletons. This sample's treatment: PENTA 11 planned treatment interruption arm or continuous ART arm. Material: CD45RA+ CD4+ T cells from PBMCs, pooled from several time points, obtained from a donor given antiretroviral therapy, either interrupted or continuous. Subset denoted: naive CD4+ CD45RA+ CD45RO- T cells. Receptors originate from a pool of human donors with HIV.

This clonotype was seen more than once but under ten times. The chain employs TRBV2 and TRBJ1-2; possibly TRBD1 for D (5 bases). Trimming stripped 6 bases from V and 3 bases from J, with 14 bases between. The germline CDR1 and CDR2 sequences are SNHLY and FYNNEI. The CDR3 extends over 14 amino acids. DNA of the CDR3: TGTGCCAGCAGCGTCGCAGGGATGCACTATGGCTACACCTTC. Protein product: CASSVAGMHYGYTF. Variable domain in full (rest from reference TRBV2 and TRBJ1-2): EPEVTQTPSHQVTQMGQEVILRCVPISNHLYFYWYRQILGQKVEFLVSFYNNEISEKSEIFDDQFSVERPDGSNFTLKIRSTKLEDSAMYFCASSVAGMHYGYTFGSGTRLTVV.

This clonotype was counted many times. The CDR3 reads CASTTGATDEQYF. CDR3 in DNA: TGCGCCAGCACCACTGGGGCTACCGACGAGCAGTACTTC. The chain joins TRBV5-1 to TRBJ2-7; D is possibly TRBD1 (5 bases). The ends were cut back, 6 bases at V and 5 bases at J, with 15 bases in the middle. Germline V gene lookup returns CDR1 SGHRS and CDR2 YFSETQ. This CDR3 has 13 residues.

The table lists this clonotype with many counts. This chain connects TRBV5-6 to TRBJ1-1; D unresolved. The CDR3 is made up of 14 amino acids. Per germline, CDR1 SGHDT and CDR2 YYEEEE. V lost 2 bases and J 0 bases, leaving 8 bases between the germline ends. The CDR3, as DNA: TGTGCCAGCAGCTTCTTGGCACTGAACACTGAAGCTTTCTTT. Translating gives CASSFLALNTEAFF.

There are many counts of this clonotype. This chain uses TRBV4-1 with TRBJ1-4, with a tentative D call TRBD1 (5 bases). This CDR3 comprises 14 residues. The V end was cut by 7 bases, the J end by 0 bases, with 9 bases between. The germline V gene encodes CDR1 MGHRA and CDR2 YSYEKL. CDR3 amino acids: CASTGTATNEKLFF. The CDR3, as DNA: TGCGCCAGCACCGGGACGGCAACTAATGAAAAACTGTTTTTT.

This clonotype occurred many times. This rearrangement joins TRBV6-6 to TRBJ2-7; 7 bases are shared with TRBD2. The trim removed 0 bases at V and 4 bases at J, leaving 12 bases unmatched. Germline V gene sequence: CDR1 MNHNY, CDR2 SVGAGI (reference sequence). CDR3 length: 17 amino acids. This CDR3 is CASSYSTRGGLVYEQYF. CDR3 nucleotide sequence: TGTGCCAGCAGTTACTCAACGCGCGGGGGTCTGGTTTACGAGCAGTACTTC.

This clonotype occurred many times. The chain couples TRBV2 to TRBJ2-3, with TRBD2 as a possible D gene (5 bases). The CDR3 length is 16 residues. Germline loops: CDR1 SNHLY, CDR2 FYNNEI. Between the trimmed V and J ends, which lost 3 bases and 0 bases, there was a span of 13 bases. CDR3 sequence: CASSDIGRESTDTQYF. CDR3 nucleotides: TGTGCCAGCAGTGATATTGGACGGGAAAGCACAGATACGCAGTATTTT.

The chain uses TRBV18 and TRBJ2-3; D gene unclear. Germline V gives CDR1 KGHSH, CDR2 LQKENI. The CDR3 covers 15 residues. V was cut by 2 bases and J by 2 bases, with 11 bases left in between. Here the CDR3 DNA reads TGTGCCAGCTCACCATTAGGCTCTTTCACAGATACGCAGTATTTT. Translating gives CASSPLGSFTDTQYF.